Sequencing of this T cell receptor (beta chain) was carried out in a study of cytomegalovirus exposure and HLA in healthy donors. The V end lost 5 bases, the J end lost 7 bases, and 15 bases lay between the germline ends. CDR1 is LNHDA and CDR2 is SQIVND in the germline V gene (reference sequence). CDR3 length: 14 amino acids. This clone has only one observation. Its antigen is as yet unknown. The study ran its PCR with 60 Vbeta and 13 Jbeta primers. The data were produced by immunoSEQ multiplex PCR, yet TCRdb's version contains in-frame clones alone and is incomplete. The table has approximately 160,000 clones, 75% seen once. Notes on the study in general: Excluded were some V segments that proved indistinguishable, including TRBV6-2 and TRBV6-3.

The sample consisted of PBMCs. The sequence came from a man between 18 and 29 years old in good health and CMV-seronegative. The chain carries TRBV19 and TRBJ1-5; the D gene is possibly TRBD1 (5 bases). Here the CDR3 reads CASSPPGGDQPQHF. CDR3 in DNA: TGTGCCAGTAGTCCCCCGGGGGGGGACCAGCCCCAGCATTTT.